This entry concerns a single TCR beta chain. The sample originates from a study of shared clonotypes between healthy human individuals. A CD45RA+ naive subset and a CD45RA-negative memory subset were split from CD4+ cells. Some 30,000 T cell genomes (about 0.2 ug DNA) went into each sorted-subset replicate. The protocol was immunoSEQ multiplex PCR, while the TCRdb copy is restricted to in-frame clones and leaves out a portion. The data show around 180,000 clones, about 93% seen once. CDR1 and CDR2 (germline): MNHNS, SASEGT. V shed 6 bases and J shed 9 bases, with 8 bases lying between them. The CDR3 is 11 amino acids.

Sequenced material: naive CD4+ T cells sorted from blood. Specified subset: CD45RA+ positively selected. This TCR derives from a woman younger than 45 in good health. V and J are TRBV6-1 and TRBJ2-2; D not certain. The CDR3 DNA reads TGTGCCAGCAGCGCCTGGTGGGAGCTGTTTTTT. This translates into CASSAWWELFF.